This T cell receptor beta chain originates from a study of T-cell memory formation after mild COVID-19. On the study more broadly: Across donors, TCR clusters were largely donor specific.

In TCRdb, the 5' RACE reads were re-called with MiXCR into one record per CDR3 protein. The sample includes around 300,000 distinct CDR3 sequences, around 15% of them seen just once. V lost 7 bases, J lost 3 bases, and 10 bases lay in between. The CDR3 is 13 residues long. Germline values: CDR1 MNHEY, CDR2 SVGEGT. This sequence joins TRBV6-2 or TRBV6-3 and TRBJ1-5, with D tentatively TRBD1 (5 bases). The source material was PBMCs or a T cell subset sorted from them (not recorded which). The sequence was obtained from a man between 18 and 35 years old who had mild COVID-19 (a few samples of this study predate the infection). Cell type and time point are not known. The CDR3 DNA is TGTGCCAGCATCGGACATCTCAATCAGCCCCAGCATTTT. Residues: CASIGHLNQPQHF.